The following is a T cell receptor (beta chain) sequence with its context. Its specificity is unknown. This specimen belongs to a study of T-cell memory formation after mild COVID-19. Study results and limitations: Among clones peaking at day 37 in the second wave, SARS-CoV-2 specificity remained unconfirmed. Within pre-infection memory, some responding clones were found, suggesting cross-reactive memory joined. There was a balanced CD4/CD8 profile in clones contracting day 15 to 85, and later expanders leaned CD4+.

Each CDR3 protein is one row after TCRdb ran MiXCR on the 5' RACE reads. The sample includes 250,000 to 300,000 distinct CDR3 sequences, roughly 17% seen only once; the top ten take roughly 20%. The V gene lost 6 bases and the J gene lost 2 bases, with 16 bases spanning the gap. CDR1 and CDR2 (germline): MNHEY, SVGAGI. The CDR3 is 15 residues long. Sequenced: PBMCs or a T cell subset sorted from them (not recorded which). This sequence joins TRBV6-5 and TRBJ2-5, with D perhaps matching TRBD1 or TRBD2 (5 bases each). The origin of this receptor is a man aged 18 to 35 who had mild COVID-19 (a few samples of this study predate the infection). Cell type and time point are not known. CDR3 nucleotide sequence: TGTGCCAGCAGAGGCCTCGGGACCCTTCAAGAGACCCAGTACTTC. It translates to CASRGLGTLQETQYF.